This is a list of T cell receptor beta chains from one sample in a study of shared clonotypes between healthy human individuals. Assay: immunoSEQ multiplex PCR; the TCRdb copy retains only in-frame clones and omits some. The data hold about 2.4 million clones, with about 92% observed a single time. Sample: naive CD4+ T cells sorted from blood. These receptors all come from a man aged 18 to 35 in good health. CDR3s include the opening cysteine and the closing phenylalanine or tryptophan. The order of the fields is D gene, clone size, J gene, V gene, CDR3 protein, CDR3 DNA. A D gene is named only where the DNA matches it firmly. Size values are once, few and many counts, or a class for expanded clones, and some rows have none.

>TRBD1|.|TRBJ2-3|TRBV10-1
CASSRDRGTDTQYF
TGCGCCAGCAGCCGGGACAGGGGAACAGATACGCAGTATTTT
>.|.|TRBJ1-1|TRBV2
CASSVQGSEAFF
TGTGCCAGCAGTGTTCAGGGTTCTGAAGCTTTCTTT
>.|.|TRBJ1-1|TRBV6-4
CASSGSGGEAFF
TGTGCCAGCAGTGGCTCCGGGGGGGAAGCTTTCTTT
>.|.|TRBJ2-7|TRBV30
CAWKVRLSNEQYF
TGTGCCTGGAAAGTTCGGTTGTCTAACGAGCAGTACTTC
>.|.|TRBJ2-5|TRBV5-1
CASSAGLQETQYF
TGCGCCAGCAGCGCCGGGTTACAAGAGACCCAGTACTTC
>TRBD1|.|TRBJ2-7|TRBV19
CASSMVQGAYEQYF
TGTGCCAGTAGTATGGTACAGGGGGCTTACGAGCAGTACTTC
>.|.|TRBJ1-6|TRBV28
CASSLKGWYNSPLHF
TGTGCCAGCAGTTTGAAAGGGTGGTATAATTCACCCCTCCACTTT
>.|.|TRBJ2-4|TRBV19
CASSIDLEGNIQYF
TGTGCCAGTAGTATAGATTTGGAAGGAAACATTCAGTACTTC
>.|.|TRBJ1-2|TRBV28
CASSLGGQWDYGYTF
TGTGCCAGCAGCTTGGGAGGACAGTGGGACTATGGCTACACCTTC
>.|.|TRBJ2-3|TRBV10-2
CATEAGQRGTDTQYF
TGCGCCACCGAAGCAGGACAGAGGGGAACAGATACGCAGTATTTT
>TRBD1|.|TRBJ1-4|TRBV28
CASSFPDRAWEKLFF
TGTGCCAGCAGTTTTCCGGACAGGGCATGGGAAAAACTGTTTTTT
>TRBD1|.|TRBJ2-5|TRBV11-3
CASSLDGTGPETQYF
TGTGCCAGCAGCTTAGACGGGACAGGGCCAGAGACCCAGTACTTC
>.|once|TRBJ1-5|TRBV6-1
CASSEEAGTWRPQHF
TGTGCCAGCAGTGAAGAGGCGGGAACCTGGAGGCCCCAGCATTTT
>.|.|TRBJ1-4|TRBV4-1
CASSQDLATNEKLFF
TGCGCCAGCAGCCAAGACTTAGCAACTAATGAAAAACTGTTTTTT
>.|.|TRBJ1-1|TRBV7-2
CASSPGILNTEAFF
TGTGCCAGCAGCCCCGGGATACTAAACACTGAAGCTTTCTTT
>.|.|TRBJ1-1|TRBV19
CASSTGHLNTEAFF
TGTGCCAGTAGTACGGGACACTTGAACACTGAAGCTTTCTTT
>.|.|TRBJ2-7|TRBV19
CASSIVSEGGRTYEQYF
TGTGCCAGTAGTATAGTTTCGGAGGGGGGTAGGACCTACGAGCAGTACTTC
>TRBD2|.|TRBJ2-1|TRBV7-9
CASSLPQLAGVRNEQFF
TGTGCCAGCAGCTTACCCCAACTAGCGGGTGTTCGGAATGAGCAGTTCTTC
>TRBD1|.|TRBJ1-2|TRBV28
CASTSGQIANYGYTF
TGTGCCAGCACCTCGGGACAGATAGCTAACTATGGCTACACCTTC
>.|many|TRBJ1-1|TRBV27
CASSLSWGRTEAFF
TGTGCCAGCAGTTTATCTTGGGGTAGAACTGAAGCTTTCTTT
>TRBD1|.|TRBJ2-7|TRBV5-1
CASSSSQGAYEQYF
TGCGCCAGCAGCTCCTCTCAGGGGGCCTACGAGCAGTACTTC
>TRBD2|.|TRBJ2-2|TRBV28
CASKPGLAGAGELFF
TGTGCCAGCAAACCGGGACTAGCGGGAGCCGGGGAGCTGTTTTTT
>.|.|TRBJ2-5|TRBV10-3
CAAGAAQETQYF
TGTGCCGCGGGGGCCGCCCAAGAGACCCAGTACTTC
>.|.|TRBJ2-1|TRBV30
CAWSGNPSTAQFF
TGTGCCTGGAGTGGCAACCCATCGACAGCGCAGTTCTTC
>.|.|TRBJ1-3|TRBV30
CAWSHLGTFIWNTIYF
TGTGCCTGGAGTCACTTAGGGACATTTATATGGAACACCATATATTTT
>TRBD2|.|TRBJ2-1|TRBV5-1
CASRLAGSNEQFF
TGCGCCAGCAGACTAGCGGGATCTAATGAGCAGTTCTTC
>.|.|TRBJ1-4|TRBV9
CASTRGTATNEKLFF
TGTGCCAGCACCCGGGGAACGGCAACTAATGAAAAACTGTTTTTT
>TRBD1|.|TRBJ1-5|TRBV28
CASSLTGQGQPQHF
TGTGCCAGCAGCTTAACAGGACAGGGACAGCCCCAGCATTTT